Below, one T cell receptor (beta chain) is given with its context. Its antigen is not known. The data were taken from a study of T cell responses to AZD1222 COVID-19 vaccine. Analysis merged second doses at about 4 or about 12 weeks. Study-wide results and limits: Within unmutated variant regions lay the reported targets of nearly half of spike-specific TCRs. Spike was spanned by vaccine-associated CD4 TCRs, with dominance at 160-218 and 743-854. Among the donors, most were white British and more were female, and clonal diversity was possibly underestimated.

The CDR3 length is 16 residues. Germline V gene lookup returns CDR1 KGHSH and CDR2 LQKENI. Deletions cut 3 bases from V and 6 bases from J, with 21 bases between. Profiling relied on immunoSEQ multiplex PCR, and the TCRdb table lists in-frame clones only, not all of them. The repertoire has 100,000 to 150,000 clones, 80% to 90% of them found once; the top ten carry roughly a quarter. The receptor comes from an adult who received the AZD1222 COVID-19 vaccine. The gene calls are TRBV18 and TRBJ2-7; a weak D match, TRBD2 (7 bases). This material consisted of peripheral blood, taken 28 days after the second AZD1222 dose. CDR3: CASSPPGGAAPTEQYF. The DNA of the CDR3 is TGTGCCAGCTCACCGCCGGGGGGCGCGGCCCCTACCGAGCAGTACTTC.